These 17 T cell receptor beta chains originate from one sample sequenced in a study of CD8 T cells in Susac syndrome. About 0.5 to 1 ug RNA was reverse transcribed with random hexamers. TCRdb re-called the immunoSEQ multiplex PCR reads with MiXCR, one entry per CDR3 protein. This sample yields 150,000 or so distinct CDR3 sequences, of which about 95% are seen a single time; 0.13% to 0.15% belongs to the top ten. Sequencing was carried out using CD4+ T cells from PBMCs. Every receptor here comes from a human donor with Susac syndrome.

The rearrangement joins TRBV20-1 to TRBJ2-7; D gene uncertain. V lost 1 base and J lost 4, with 8 bases in between. Germline CDR1 is DFQATT and CDR2 is SNEGSKA (reference sequence). CDR3 size: 12 residues. The CDR3 region is CSARGAGYEQYF. Here the CDR3 DNA reads TGCAGTGCTAGAGGGGCCGGGTACGAGCAGTACTTC.

The CDR3 nucleotides read TGTGCCAGCAGCCGTGGGTCGACTCCAAGCTCCTACAATGAGCAGTTCTTC. It translates to CASSRGSTPSSYNEQFF. The chain couples TRBV7-3 to TRBJ2-1; D is undetermined. The CDR3 length is 17 residues. Trimming cost V 5 bases and J 0 bases, with 17 bases left between them. CDR1 and CDR2 from the germline V gene are SGHTA and FQGTGA.

The chain is built from TRBV6-2 or TRBV6-3 and TRBJ2-5, with 7 positions matching TRBD1. The length of the CDR3 is 12 residues. CDR1 and CDR2 (germline): MNHEY, SVGEGT. V lost 10 bases, J lost 3 bases, and 5 bases stayed unmatched. DNA of the CDR3: TGTGCCACTTCTGGGACAGAAGAGACCCAGTACTTC. Protein sequence: CATSGTEETQYF.

J is TRBJ2-3 and V is TRBV18; D might be TRBD1 (5 bases). Trimming shortened V by 3 bases and J by 2 bases, and 9 bases separated the two germline ends. The CDR3 spans 14 residues. Germline V gene lookup returns CDR1 KGHSH and CDR2 LQKENI. The CDR3 loop reads CASSPQGHTDTQYF. The CDR3 coding sequence is TGTGCCAGCTCACCCCAGGGTCACACAGATACGCAGTATTTT.

The chain has TRBV7-9 and TRBJ1-1; D not certain. With 8 bases removed from V and 1 base from J, the gap between germline ends came to 5 bases. The CDR3 totals 11 residues. Germline loops: CDR1 SEHNR, CDR2 FQNEAQ (reference sequence). CDR3 DNA: TGTGCCAGCCGGAAGAACACTGAAGCTTTCTTT. This translates into CASRKNTEAFF.

V gene TRBV23-1 combines with J gene TRBJ2-2, with D possibly TRBD1 on 6 matching bases. TRBV23-1 is assigned to the ORF class and has an uncertain function. The V gene lost 0 bases and the J gene lost 4 bases, with 6 bases spanning the gap. The CDR3 loop spans 14 amino acids. CDR3 DNA: TGCGCCAGCAGTCAATCGACAGGCACCGGGGAGCTGTTTTTT. The encoded protein is CASSQSTGTGELFF.

The chain recombines TRBV9 with TRBJ2-3; the match to TRBD2 covers 13 bases. The CDR3 sequence is 17 residues long. V gave up 1 base and J gave up 2 bases; unmatched junction bases: 4. Germline CDR1 reads SGDLS; CDR2 reads YYNGEE. The CDR3 is CASSVTSGGAFTDTQYF. Written as DNA, the CDR3 is TGTGCCAGCAGCGTAACTAGCGGGGGGGCCTTCACAGATACGCAGTATTTT.

A single count supports this clonotype. The chain is built from TRBV6-1 and TRBJ2-3; TRBD2 matches at 7 bases. Germline V CDR1 and CDR2: MNHNS, SASEGT. V was pared by 7 bases and J by 1 base, with 17 bases of the junction left unmatched. The CDR3 is made up of 18 amino acids. The CDR3 is CASTRAGAGGLRTDTQYF. The CDR3 DNA reads TGTGCCAGCACCCGGGCGGGAGCCGGAGGTTTGCGCACAGATACGCAGTATTTT.

The gene calls are TRBV30 and TRBJ2-7; the D call may be TRBD1 or TRBD2 (5 bases each). The CDR3 contains 12 residues. V was clipped by 3 bases and J by 3 bases, with 9 bases between them. Germline loops: CDR1 GTSNPN, CDR2 SVGIG (reference sequence). CDR3 coding DNA: TGTGCCTGGAGAAAGGGGAGCTACGAGCAGTACTTC. Amino acid sequence: CAWRKGSYEQYF.

The chain joins TRBV29-1 to TRBJ2-7, with no clear D. Germline values: CDR1 SQVTM, CDR2 ANQGSEA. Trimming shortened V by 0 bases and J by 1 base, and 4 bases separated the two germline ends. CDR3 length: 12 residues. The CDR3 DNA is TGCAGCGTTGAAGATGGGTCCTACGAGCAGTACTTC. The encoded protein is CSVEDGSYEQYF.

The V and J genes are TRBV3-1 and TRBJ1-5, with 9 nucleotides matching TRBD1. The CDR3 covers 14 residues. V shed 4 bases, J shed 7 bases, and the junction held 5 bases outside the gene matches. Looked up from germline, CDR1 is LGHDT and CDR2 is YNNKEL (reference sequence). CDR3: CASSPGQGRQPQHF. The CDR3 DNA reads as TGTGCCAGCAGCCCGGGACAGGGCCGACAGCCCCAGCATTTT.

The chain combines TRBV6-6 with TRBJ1-2; 7 nucleotides line up with TRBD1. This CDR3 has 14 amino acids. Per germline, CDR1 MNHNY and CDR2 SVGAGI (reference sequence). V shed 2 bases and J 5 bases; nucleotides not matched to a gene: 5. This CDR3 is CASSYGGTVYGYTF. In DNA form, the CDR3 reads TGTGCCAGCAGTTACGGCGGGACAGTTTATGGCTACACCTTC.

J is TRBJ2-4 and V is TRBV5-6, with D perhaps TRBD1 (5 bases). V was shortened by 0 bases and J by 6 bases, with 10 bases between the two germline ends. This CDR3 is built from 14 residues. Per germline, CDR1 SGHDT and CDR2 YYEEEE. The CDR3 sequence: CASSLEGFPNIQYF. The DNA for the CDR3 is TGTGCCAGCAGCTTGGAGGGGTTCCCAAACATTCAGTACTTC.

The chain couples TRBV4-3 to TRBJ2-3; 11 positions agree with TRBD2. The CDR3 extends over 18 amino acids. After removal of 3 bases from V and 5 bases from J, the junction contained 13 bases not matched to a gene. Germline lookup yields CDR1 LGHNA and CDR2 YSLEER. CDR3 protein: CASSQGLALLAGGDTQYF. The CDR3 DNA reads as TGCGCCAGCAGCCAGGGCCTCGCCCTTCTAGCGGGGGGAGATACGCAGTATTTT.

This rearrangement joins TRBV12-3 or TRBV12-4 to TRBJ2-5; 8 bases fit TRBD2. V was pared by 4 bases and J by 5 bases, with 9 bases of the junction left unmatched. CDR3 size: 15 residues. CDR3 sequence: CASSSRGGMAETQYF. For the CDR3, the DNA is TGTGCCAGCAGTTCTCGGGGGGGCATGGCGGAGACCCAGTACTTC.

In nucleotides, the CDR3 is TGTGCCTGGAGTTTGTATCCGGCGGGAGATACGCAGTATTTT. Its protein product is CAWSLYPAGDTQYF. This chain joins TRBV30 and TRBJ2-3, with a tentative D call TRBD2 (5 bases). Germline CDR1 is GTSNPN and CDR2 is SVGIG (reference sequence). V was shortened by 2 bases and J by 5 bases, with 14 bases between the two germline ends. The CDR3 runs to 14 residues.

Only a few counts were recorded for this clonotype. The chain links TRBV12-3 or TRBV12-4 to TRBJ1-5, with 7 bases aligning to TRBD1. Trimming removed 5 bases from V and 2 bases from J; junction bases left unmatched: 3. The CDR3 loop spans 14 amino acids. CDR3 in DNA: TGTGCCAGCAGTCTTACAGGGGGCAATCAGCCCCAGCATTTT. Translating gives CASSLTGGNQPQHF.